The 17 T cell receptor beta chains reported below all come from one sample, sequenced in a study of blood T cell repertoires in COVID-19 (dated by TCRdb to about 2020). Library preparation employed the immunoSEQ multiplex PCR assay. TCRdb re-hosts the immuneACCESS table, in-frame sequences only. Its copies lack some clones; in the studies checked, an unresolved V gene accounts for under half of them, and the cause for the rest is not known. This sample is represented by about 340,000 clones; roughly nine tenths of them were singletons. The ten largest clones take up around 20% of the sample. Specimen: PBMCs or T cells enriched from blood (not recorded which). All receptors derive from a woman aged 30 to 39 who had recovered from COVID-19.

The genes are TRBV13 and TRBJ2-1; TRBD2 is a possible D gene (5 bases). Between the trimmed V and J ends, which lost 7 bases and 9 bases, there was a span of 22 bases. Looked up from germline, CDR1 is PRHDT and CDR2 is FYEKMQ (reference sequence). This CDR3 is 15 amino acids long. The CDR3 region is CASTLTGLPLPEQFF. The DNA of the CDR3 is TGTGCCAGCACCCTAACTGGACTCCCCCTTCCTGAGCAGTTCTTC. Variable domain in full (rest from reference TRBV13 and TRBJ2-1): AAGVIQSPRHLIKEKRETATLKCYPIPRHDTVYWYQQGPGQDPQFLISFYEKMQSDKGSIPDRFSAQQFSDYHSELNMSSLELGDSALYFCASTLTGLPLPEQFFGPGTRLTVL.

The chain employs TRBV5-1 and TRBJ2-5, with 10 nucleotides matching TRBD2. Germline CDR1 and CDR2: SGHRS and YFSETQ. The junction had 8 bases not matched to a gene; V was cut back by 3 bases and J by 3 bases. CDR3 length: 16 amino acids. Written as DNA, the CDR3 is TGCGCCAGCAGCTCCACCAGACTAGCGGGCAAAGAGACCCAGTACTTC. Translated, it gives CASSSTRLAGKETQYF. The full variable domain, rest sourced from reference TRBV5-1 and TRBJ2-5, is KAGVTQTPRYLIKTRGQQVTLSCSPISGHRSVSWYQQTPGQGLQFLFEYFSETQRNKGNFPGRFSGRQFSNSRSEMNVSTLELGDSALYLCASSSTRLAGKETQYFGPGTRLLVL.

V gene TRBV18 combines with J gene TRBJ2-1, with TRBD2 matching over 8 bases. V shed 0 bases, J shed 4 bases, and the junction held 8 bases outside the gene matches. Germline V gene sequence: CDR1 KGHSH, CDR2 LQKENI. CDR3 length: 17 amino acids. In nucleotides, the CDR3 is TGTGCCAGCTCACCACCCCCGCGAGGGACTAGGTACAATGAGCAGTTCTTC. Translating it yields CASSPPPRGTRYNEQFF.

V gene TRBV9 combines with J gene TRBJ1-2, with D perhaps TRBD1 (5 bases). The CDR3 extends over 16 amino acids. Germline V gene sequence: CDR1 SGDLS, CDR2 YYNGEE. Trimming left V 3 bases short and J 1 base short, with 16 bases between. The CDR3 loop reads CASSDNWGSGNYGYTF. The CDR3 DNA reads TGTGCCAGCAGCGACAACTGGGGCAGTGGTAACTATGGCTACACCTTC.

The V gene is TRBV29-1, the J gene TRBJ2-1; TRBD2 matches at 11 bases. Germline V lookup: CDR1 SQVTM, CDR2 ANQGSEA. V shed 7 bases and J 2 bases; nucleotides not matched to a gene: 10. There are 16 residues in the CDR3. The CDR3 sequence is CSAPTGLAVTYNEQFF. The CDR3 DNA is TGCAGCGCCCCTACGGGACTAGCGGTCACCTACAATGAGCAGTTCTTC.

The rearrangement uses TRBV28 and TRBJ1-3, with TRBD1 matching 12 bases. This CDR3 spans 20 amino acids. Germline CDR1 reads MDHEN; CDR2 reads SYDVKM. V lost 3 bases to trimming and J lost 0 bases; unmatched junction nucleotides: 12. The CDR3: CASSFAGQGAAQYSGNTIYF. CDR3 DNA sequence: TGTGCCAGCAGTTTTGCGGGACAGGGGGCCGCTCAATACTCTGGAAACACCATATATTTT. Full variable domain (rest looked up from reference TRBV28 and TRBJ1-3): DVKVTQSSRYLVKRTGEKVFLECVQDMDHENMFWYRQDPGLGLRLIYFSYDVKMKEKGDIPEGYSVSREKKERFSLILESASTNQTSMYLCASSFAGQGAAQYSGNTIYFGEGSWLTVV.

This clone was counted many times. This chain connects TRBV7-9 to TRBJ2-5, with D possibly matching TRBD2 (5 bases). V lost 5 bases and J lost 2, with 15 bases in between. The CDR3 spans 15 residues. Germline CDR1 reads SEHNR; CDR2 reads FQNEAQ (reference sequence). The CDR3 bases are TGTGCCAGCAGCCCTAAGAGGAGGCTTCAAGAGACCCAGTACTTC. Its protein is CASSPKRRLQETQYF.

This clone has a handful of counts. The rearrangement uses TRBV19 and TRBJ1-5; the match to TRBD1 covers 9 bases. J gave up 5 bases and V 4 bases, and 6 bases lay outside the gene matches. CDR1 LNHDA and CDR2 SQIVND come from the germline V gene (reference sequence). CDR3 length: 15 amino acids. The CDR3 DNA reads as TGTGCCAGTAGTAAACCCGGACAGGGGCATCAGCCCCAGCATTTT. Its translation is CASSKPGQGHQPQHF.

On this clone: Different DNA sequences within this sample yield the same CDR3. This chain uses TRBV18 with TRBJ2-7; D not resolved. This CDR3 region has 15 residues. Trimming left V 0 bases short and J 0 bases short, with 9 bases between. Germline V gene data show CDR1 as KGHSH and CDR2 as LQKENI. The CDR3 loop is CASSPPSQASYEQYF. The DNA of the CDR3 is TGTGCCAGCTCACCACCGAGCCAGGCCTCCTACGAGCAGTACTTC.

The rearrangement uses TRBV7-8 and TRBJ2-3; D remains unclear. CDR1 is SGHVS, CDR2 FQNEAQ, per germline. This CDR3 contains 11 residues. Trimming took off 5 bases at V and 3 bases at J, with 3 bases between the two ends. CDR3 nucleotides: TGTGCCAGCAGCCTAACAGATACGCAGTATTTT. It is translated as CASSLTDTQYF.

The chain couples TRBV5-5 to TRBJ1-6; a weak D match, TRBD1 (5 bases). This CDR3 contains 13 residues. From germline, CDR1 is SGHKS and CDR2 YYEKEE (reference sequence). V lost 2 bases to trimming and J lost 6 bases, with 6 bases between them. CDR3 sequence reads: CASSLQVNSPLHF. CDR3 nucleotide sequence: TGTGCCAGCAGCTTACAGGTTAATTCACCCCTCCACTTT.

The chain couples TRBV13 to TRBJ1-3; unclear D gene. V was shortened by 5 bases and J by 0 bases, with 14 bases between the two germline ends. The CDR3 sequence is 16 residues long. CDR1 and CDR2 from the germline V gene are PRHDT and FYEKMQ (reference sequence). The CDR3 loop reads CASSPRGVVSGNTIYF. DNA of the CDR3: TGTGCCAGCAGCCCGCGGGGAGTCGTCTCTGGAAACACCATATATTTT.

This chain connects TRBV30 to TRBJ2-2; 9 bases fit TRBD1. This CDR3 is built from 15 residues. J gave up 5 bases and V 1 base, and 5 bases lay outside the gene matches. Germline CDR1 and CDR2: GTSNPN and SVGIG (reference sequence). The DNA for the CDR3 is TGTGCCTGGAGTGGGGGACAGGGAAGAACCGGGGAGCTGTTTTTT. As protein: CAWSGGQGRTGELFF.

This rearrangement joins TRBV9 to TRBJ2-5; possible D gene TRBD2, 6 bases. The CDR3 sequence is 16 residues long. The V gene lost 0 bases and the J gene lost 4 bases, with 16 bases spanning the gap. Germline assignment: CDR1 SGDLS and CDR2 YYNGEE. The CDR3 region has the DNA TGTGCCAGCAGCGTAGCTACGGCGGGAATGGGAGAGACCCAGTACTTC. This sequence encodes CASSVATAGMGETQYF.

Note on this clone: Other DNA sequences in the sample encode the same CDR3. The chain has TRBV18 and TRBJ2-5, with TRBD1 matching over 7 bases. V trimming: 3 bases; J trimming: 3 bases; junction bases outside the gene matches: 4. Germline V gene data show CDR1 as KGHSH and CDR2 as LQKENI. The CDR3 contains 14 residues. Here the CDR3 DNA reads TGTGCCAGCTCACCCCCGGGACAGAAAGAGACCCAGTACTTC. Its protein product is CASSPPGQKETQYF. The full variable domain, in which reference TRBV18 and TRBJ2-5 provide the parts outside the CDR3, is NAGVMQNPRHLVRRRGQEARLRCSPMKGHSHVYWYRQLPEEGLKFMVYLQKENIIDESGMPKERFSAEFPKEGPSILRIQQVVRGDSAAYFCASSPPGQKETQYFGPGTRLLVL.

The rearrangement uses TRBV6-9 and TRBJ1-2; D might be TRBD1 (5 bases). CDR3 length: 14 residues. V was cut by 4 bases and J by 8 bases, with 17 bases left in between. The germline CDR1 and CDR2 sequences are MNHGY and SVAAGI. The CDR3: CASSSNPRVEGYTF. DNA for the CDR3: TGTGCCAGCAGTTCTAATCCCAGGGTTGAGGGCTACACCTTC.

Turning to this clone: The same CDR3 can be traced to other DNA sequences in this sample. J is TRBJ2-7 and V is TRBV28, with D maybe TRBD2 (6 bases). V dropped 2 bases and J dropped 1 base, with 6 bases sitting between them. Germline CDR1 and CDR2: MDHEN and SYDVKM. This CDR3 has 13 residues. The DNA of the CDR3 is TGTGCCAGCAGTTTAGGACTATCCTACGAGCAGTACTTC. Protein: CASSLGLSYEQYF.